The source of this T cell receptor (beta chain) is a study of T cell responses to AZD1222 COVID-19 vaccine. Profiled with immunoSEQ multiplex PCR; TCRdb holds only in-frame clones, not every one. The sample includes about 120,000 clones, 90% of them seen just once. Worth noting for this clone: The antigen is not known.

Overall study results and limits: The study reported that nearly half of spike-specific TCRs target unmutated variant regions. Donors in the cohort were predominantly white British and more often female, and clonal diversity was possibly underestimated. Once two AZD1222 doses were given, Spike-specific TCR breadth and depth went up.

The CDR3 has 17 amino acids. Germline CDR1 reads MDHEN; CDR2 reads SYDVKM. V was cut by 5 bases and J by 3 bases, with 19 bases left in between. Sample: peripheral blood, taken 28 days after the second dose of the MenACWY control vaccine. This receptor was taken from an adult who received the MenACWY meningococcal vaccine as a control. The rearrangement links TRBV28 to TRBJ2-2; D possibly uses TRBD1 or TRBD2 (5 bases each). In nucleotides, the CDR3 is TGTGCCAGCAGTCCCGGGACGAATGCCCTGTACACCGGGGAGCTGTTTTTT. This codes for CASSPGTNALYTGELFF.